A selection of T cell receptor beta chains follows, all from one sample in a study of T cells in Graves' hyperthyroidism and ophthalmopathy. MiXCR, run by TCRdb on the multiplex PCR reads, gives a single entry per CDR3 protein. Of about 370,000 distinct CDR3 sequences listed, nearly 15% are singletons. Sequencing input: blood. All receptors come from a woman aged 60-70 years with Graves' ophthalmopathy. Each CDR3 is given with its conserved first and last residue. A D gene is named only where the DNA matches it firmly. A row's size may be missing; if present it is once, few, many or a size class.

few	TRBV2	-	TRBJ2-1	TGTGCCATCATACAGGGTATAGGGAACAATGAGCAGTTCTTC	CAIIQGIGNNEQFF
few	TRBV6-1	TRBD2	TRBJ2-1	TGTGCCAGCAGTGAAGCAGGTAGCGGGTACTACAATGAGCAGTTCTTC	CASSEAGSGYYNEQFF
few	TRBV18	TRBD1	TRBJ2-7	TGTGCCAGCTCACCACGATTAGGGCAGGGGGCGGAGGAGCAGTACTTC	CASSPRLGQGAEEQYF
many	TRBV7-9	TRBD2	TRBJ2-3	TGTGCCAGCAGCCCGACGCTAGCGGAGGTCACAGATACGCAGTATTTT	CASSPTLAEVTDTQYF
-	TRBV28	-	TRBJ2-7	TGTGCCAGCAGTTTTCCCCTCCACCGAGGATACGAGCAGTACTTC	CASSFPLHRGYEQYF
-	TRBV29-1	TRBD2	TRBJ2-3	TGCAGCGTTGTTACTAGCGGGAGGGCCGGAGATACGCAGTATTTT	CSVVTSGRAGDTQYF
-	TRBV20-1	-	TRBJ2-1	TGCAGTGCTTCCACGCGGCCTAATGAGCAGTTCTTC	CSASTRPNEQFF
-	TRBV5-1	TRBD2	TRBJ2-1	TGCGCCAGCAGAACCTTACTGGGGGGGAGAAATGAGCAGTTCTTC	CASRTLLGGRNEQFF
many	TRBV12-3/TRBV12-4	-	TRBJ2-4	TGTGCCAGCAGCTCTCCCTGGGTGGGGAGTGACATTCAGTACTTC	CASSSPWVGSDIQYF
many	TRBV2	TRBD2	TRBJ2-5	TGTGCCAGCAGTCGACTAGCGGGAGGTCAGACCCAGTACTTC	CASSRLAGGQTQYF
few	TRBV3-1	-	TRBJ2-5	TGTGCCAGCAGCCGCCGCGCTGGGACCCAGTACTTC	CASSRRAGTQYF
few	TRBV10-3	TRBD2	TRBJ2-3	TGTGCCGTTGCTAGCGGGGGGAGGACAGATACGCAGTATTTT	CAVASGGRTDTQYF
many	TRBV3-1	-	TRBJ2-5	TGTGCCAGCGGAGCTAGCGCCGTCGGGGAGACCCAGTACTTC	CASGASAVGETQYF
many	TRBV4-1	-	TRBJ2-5	TGCGCCAGCAGCCTCACCCCCCAAGAGACCCAGTACTTC	CASSLTPQETQYF
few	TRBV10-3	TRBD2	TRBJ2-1	TGTGCCATCAGTGAGTCAGGACTAGCGGGGCTAAATGAGCAGTTCTTC	CAISESGLAGLNEQFF
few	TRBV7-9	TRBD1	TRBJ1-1	TGTGCCAGCAGCTTTGGTAGGGGGCTTACTGAAGCTTTCTTT	CASSFGRGLTEAFF
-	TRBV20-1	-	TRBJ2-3	TGCAGTGCTACCAGAAGAGATACGCAGTATTTT	CSATRRDTQYF
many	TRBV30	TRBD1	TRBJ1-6	TGTGCCTGGGGACAGGGCATTATAGGTTCACCCCTCCACTTT	CAWGQGIIGSPLHF
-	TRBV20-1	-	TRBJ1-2	TGCAGTGCTAGAGATGTCAGGGGCTATGGCTACACCTTC	CSARDVRGYGYTF
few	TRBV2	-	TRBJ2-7	TGTGCCAGCAGGGGGTCGATGGCGGCGGGTTACGAGCAGTACTTC	CASRGSMAAGYEQYF
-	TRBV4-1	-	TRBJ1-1	TGCGCCAGCCACCAGGGGCAGTTGAACACTGAAGCTTTCTTT	CASHQGQLNTEAFF
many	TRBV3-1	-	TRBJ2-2	TGTGCCAGCAGCCAAGGGGGCACTAGCTGGGAGACCGGGGAGCTGTTTTTT	CASSQGGTSWETGELFF
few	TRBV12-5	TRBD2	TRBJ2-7	TGTGCTAGTGGTTTAGTTAGCGGGAGGCCTGGCGAGCAGTACTTC	CASGLVSGRPGEQYF
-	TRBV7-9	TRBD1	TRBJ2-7	TGTGCCAGCAGCTCCCGTAGGACAGGGGGCTTTTACGAGCAGTACTTC	CASSSRRTGGFYEQYF
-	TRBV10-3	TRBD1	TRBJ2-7	TGTGCCATCAGTGTACAGGGGCACTACGAGCAGTACTTC	CAISVQGHYEQYF
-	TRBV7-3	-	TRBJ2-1	TGTGCCAGCAGCTTAGAGGAGCGGCGGAACTACAATGAGCAGTTCTTC	CASSLEERRNYNEQFF
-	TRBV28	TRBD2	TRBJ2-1	TGTGCCAGCCATGTAGCGGGAGGTTTTGTAGGGGAGCAGTTCTTC	CASHVAGGFVGEQFF
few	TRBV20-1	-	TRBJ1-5	TGCAGTGCTAGAGATAGCCAGGCCCCGAATCAGCCCCAGCATTTT	CSARDSQAPNQPQHF
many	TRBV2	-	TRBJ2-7	TGTGCCAGCAGTTCACAGATATACGAGCAGTACTTC	CASSSQIYEQYF
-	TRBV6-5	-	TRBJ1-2	TGTGCCAGCAGTTACTCGCGGCAAGGAGGGGGCTACACCTTC	CASSYSRQGGGYTF
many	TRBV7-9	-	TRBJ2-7	TGTGCCAGCAGCCTCACCCCGCAGGGGAGGCTTCACTACGAGCAGTACTTC	CASSLTPQGRLHYEQYF
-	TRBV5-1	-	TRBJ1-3	TGCGCCAGCAGCTTTGACTCAAGCTCTGGAAACACCATATATTTT	CASSFDSSSGNTIYF
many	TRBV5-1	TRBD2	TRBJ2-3	TGCGCCAGCAGCTTGGCCCTAGGCGGGAGTGCAGATACGCAGTATTTT	CASSLALGGSADTQYF
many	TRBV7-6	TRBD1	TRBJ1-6	TGTGCCAGCAGTCGGACCCTCGGACAGGGGAATTCACCCCTCCACTTT	CASSRTLGQGNSPLHF
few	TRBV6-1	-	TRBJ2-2	TGTGCCAGTGTATCGATAGGGGCCGGGGAGCTGTTTTTT	CASVSIGAGELFF
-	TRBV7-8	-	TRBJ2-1	TGTGCCAGCAGCCCGACAGCGCCTACCTACAATGAGCAGTTCTTC	CASSPTAPTYNEQFF
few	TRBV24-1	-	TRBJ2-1	TGTGCCACCAGTGATGGGCAGGGGTTCTACAATGAGCAGTTCTTC	CATSDGQGFYNEQFF
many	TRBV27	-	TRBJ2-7	TGTGCCAGCAGTTATCGGGACAAACCCTACGAGCAGTACTTC	CASSYRDKPYEQYF
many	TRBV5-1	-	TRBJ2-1	TGCGCCAGCAGCCTCGGGTCCACAAGTGGGGGCTACAATGAGCAGTTCTTC	CASSLGSTSGGYNEQFF
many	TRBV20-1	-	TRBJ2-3	TGCAGTGCTAGAGATCCAGCGGATAGCACAGATACGCAGTATTTT	CSARDPADSTDTQYF
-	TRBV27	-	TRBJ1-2	TGTGCCAGTCGTGGCTACACCTTC	CASRGYTF
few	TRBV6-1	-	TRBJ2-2	TGTGCCAGCAGGGATTCAAGGGCCCAGAACACCGGGGAGCTGTTTTTT	CASRDSRAQNTGELFF
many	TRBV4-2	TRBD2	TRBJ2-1	TGTGCCAGCAGCCAAGGGGGACTAGCGGATGAGCAGTTCTTC	CASSQGGLADEQFF
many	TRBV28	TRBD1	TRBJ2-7	TGTGCCAGCAGTTTAAACCCCCAGGGGGAACTAGTGACCTACGAGCAGTACTTC	CASSLNPQGELVTYEQYF
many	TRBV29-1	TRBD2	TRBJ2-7	TGCAGCGTTGAAGATCGAGTAGCGGGGGTATACGAGCAGTACTTC	CSVEDRVAGVYEQYF
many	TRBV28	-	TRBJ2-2	TGTGCCAGCAAATTAGGTACCGGGGAGCTGTTTTTT	CASKLGTGELFF
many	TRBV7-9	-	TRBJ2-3	TGTGCCAGCAGCTCACCCGTCGCGTCTAGCACAGATACGCAGTATTTT	CASSSPVASSTDTQYF
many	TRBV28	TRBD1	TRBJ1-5	TGTGCCAGCAGTCTCAGGTATCCAGGGGGGCCACGGGGGCCCCAGCATTTT	CASSLRYPGGPRGPQHF
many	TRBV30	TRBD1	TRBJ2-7	TGTGCCTGGAGAAAGACAGGGAGCTCCTACGAGCAGTACTTC	CAWRKTGSSYEQYF
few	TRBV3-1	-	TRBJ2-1	TGTGCCAGCAGCCCCCGGGAGCGGGCCAATGAGCAGTTCTTC	CASSPRERANEQFF
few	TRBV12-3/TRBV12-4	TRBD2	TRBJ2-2	TGTGCCAGCAGTTCGGGGGGAGAAGTTGCCGGGGAGCTGTTTTTT	CASSSGGEVAGELFF
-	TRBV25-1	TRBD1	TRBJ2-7	TGTGCCAGCAGTGCGGACTCGGGACAGGGGGCGGACGAGCAGTACTTC	CASSADSGQGADEQYF
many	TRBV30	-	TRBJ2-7	TGTGCCTGGAGTGTATTTAGGAGTGTGACCTACGAGCAGTACTTC	CAWSVFRSVTYEQYF
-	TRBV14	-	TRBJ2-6	TGTGCCAGCAGCCACGCTATGGGGGCCTCCTCTGGGGCCAACGTCCTGACTTTC	CASSHAMGASSGANVLTF
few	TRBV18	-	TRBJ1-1	TGTGCCAGCTCACCACGGGTTTCGGGGAACACTGAAGCTTTCTTT	CASSPRVSGNTEAFF
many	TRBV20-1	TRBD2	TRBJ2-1	TGCAGTGCTAGAGAGGCGGGAGGGTTTAATGAGCAGTTCTTC	CSAREAGGFNEQFF
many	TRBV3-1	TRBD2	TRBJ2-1	TGTGCCAGCTCCCCCGAGGCGGGAGGGTACAATGAGCAGTTCTTC	CASSPEAGGYNEQFF
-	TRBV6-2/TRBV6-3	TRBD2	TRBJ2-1	TGTGCCAGCAGCGCCGGGACTAGCGGGACGGTTGAGCAGTTCTTC	CASSAGTSGTVEQFF
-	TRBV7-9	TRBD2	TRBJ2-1	TGTGCCAGCAGGCCGTGGCGGGAGGGTGAGCAGTTCTTC	CASRPWREGEQFF